These T cell receptor beta chains were read from a single sample in a study of T cell changes during pregnancy in multiple sclerosis. TCRdb keeps only in-frame clones here, not all; method: immunoSEQ multiplex PCR. Here the sample spans tens of thousands of clones, roughly 89% being singletons. The sample in question was peripheral blood, obtained after pregnancy. Every receptor here comes from a female donor in good health, enrolled as a control in a pregnancy study. Each CDR3 is given with its conserved first and last residue. D genes are given only for firm matches. Some rows have no size entry. The others give once, few or many, or a class for an expanded clone.

- TRBJ1-2 TRBV11-3 - CASSFSPRRYYGYTF TGTGCCAGCAGCTTTTCCCCCAGGAGGTACTATGGCTACACCTTC
TRBD1 TRBJ2-4 TRBV30 - CASGTGGNIQYF TGTGCCTCCGGGACAGGCGGAAACATTCAGTACTTC
- TRBJ1-1 TRBV5-1 once CASSSDGGAMNTEAFF TGCGCCAGCAGCTCTGACGGAGGGGCCATGAACACTGAAGCTTTCTTT
TRBD1 TRBJ1-3 TRBV7-2 - CASSPDTGGIGNTIYF TGTGCCAGCAGCCCCGACACAGGGGGAATTGGAAACACCATATATTTT
- TRBJ2-1 TRBV19 - CASSTSYDYNEQFF TGTGCCAGTAGTACGTCCTATGACTACAATGAGCAGTTCTTC
- TRBJ2-7 TRBV5-5 - CASSLSPGDADEQYF TGTGCCAGCAGCTTGTCGCCGGGAGACGCTGACGAGCAGTACTTC
- TRBJ2-3 TRBV4-3 - CASSQEGGLGTDTQYF TGCGCCAGCAGCCAAGAGGGCGGGTTAGGCACAGATACGCAGTATTTT
- TRBJ1-5 TRBV18 - CASSPVYSNQPQHF TGTGCCAGCTCACCAGTCTATAGCAATCAGCCCCAGCATTTT
- TRBJ1-1 TRBV5-5 - CASSRGGNTEAFF TGTGCCAGCAGCCGGGGGGGGAACACTGAAGCTTTCTTT
TRBD2 TRBJ2-1 TRBV5-4 - CASSLSASGASYNEQFF TGTGCCAGCAGCTTAAGTGCCAGCGGGGCCTCCTACAATGAGCAGTTCTTC
TRBD1 TRBJ1-1 TRBV5-8 - CASSSRTGKEAFF TGTGCCAGCAGCTCCCGGACAGGGAAAGAAGCTTTCTTT
- TRBJ2-2 TRBV27 - CASSLSSAGELFF TGTGCCAGCAGTTTATCTTCCGCCGGGGAGCTGTTTTTT
TRBD1 TRBJ2-7 TRBV27 - CASRPRDRGYEQYF TGTGCCAGCAGACCCCGGGACAGGGGTTACGAGCAGTACTTC
- TRBJ2-6 TRBV4-3 - CASSSRTALSSGANVLTF TGCGCCAGCAGCTCCCGGACTGCGTTGAGCTCTGGGGCCAACGTCCTGACTTTC
TRBD1 TRBJ2-5 TRBV10-3 - CAIIGGGETQYF TGTGCCATCATAGGGGGCGGAGAGACCCAGTACTTC
- TRBJ2-7 TRBV11-2 - CASSFSGLSSYEQYF TGTGCCAGCAGTTTCTCAGGGCTAAGCTCCTACGAGCAGTACTTC
- TRBJ1-6 TRBV5-6 - CASSPDRLSYNSPLHF TGTGCCAGCAGCCCAGACAGGCTCTCCTATAATTCACCCCTCCACTTT
TRBD2 TRBJ2-5 TRBV19 - CASSMGRGAVETQYF TGTGCCAGTAGTATGGGGCGGGGGGCCGTAGAGACCCAGTACTTC
- TRBJ1-4 TRBV30 - CAFLLLNEKLFF TGTGCCTTCCTACTTTTAAATGAAAAACTGTTTTTT
- TRBJ2-6 TRBV4-1 once CASSPARVSGANVLTF TGCGCCAGCAGCCCCGCCAGGGTCTCTGGGGCCAACGTCCTGACTTTC
TRBD2 TRBJ2-5 TRBV5-1 - CASSLAGTIGGQETQYF TGCGCCAGCAGCTTGGCCGGGACGATCGGGGGGCAAGAGACCCAGTACTTC
- TRBJ1-6 TRBV27 - CASSSLAGGNYDSPLHF TGTGCCAGCAGTTCCCTCGCGGGGGGAAATTATGATTCACCCCTCCACTTT
TRBD1 TRBJ1-1 TRBV7-2 - CASSPGGWSSEAFF TGTGCCAGCAGCCCAGGGGGTTGGTCGTCTGAAGCTTTCTTT
- TRBJ1-6 TRBV7-9 once CASSLAGGGSPLHF TGTGCCAGCAGCTTAGCGGGGGGTGGTTCACCCCTCCACTTT
TRBD1 TRBJ2-1 TRBV19 - CASSTARDRDYNEQFF TGTGCCAGTAGTACCGCTCGGGACAGGGATTACAATGAGCAGTTCTTC
TRBD2 TRBJ2-3 TRBV5-6 - CASSHQAGGTDTQYF TGTGCCAGCAGCCACCAAGCGGGGGGCACAGATACGCAGTATTTT
TRBD2 TRBJ2-1 TRBV19 - CASSRLAGGRDNEQFF TGTGCCAGTAGTCGGCTAGCGGGGGGTAGGGACAATGAGCAGTTCTTC
- TRBJ2-7 TRBV4-1 - CASSQGPAGSYEQYF TGCGCCAGCAGCCAAGGACCGGCCGGGTCCTACGAGCAGTACTTC